This entry is about one T cell receptor (beta chain). Its antigen is unidentified. The germline gives CDR1 MNHNY, CDR2 SVGAGI (reference sequence). This CDR3 contains 13 residues. V shed 8 bases and J shed 1 base, with 9 bases lying between them. These data are taken from a study of T cell responses to AZD1222 COVID-19 vaccine. Study conclusions and caveats: Reportedly, close to half of spike-specific TCRs are directed against unmutated variant regions. Across spike, vaccine-associated CD4 TCRs were found, dominant at 160-218 and 743-854. Repertoires were collected only later (after the peak T cell response had occurred).

Clones were read by immunoSEQ multiplex PCR, and TCRdb kept only the in-frame ones, dropping some. Of about 170,000 clones listed, about nine tenths are singletons. The rearrangement joins TRBV6-6 to TRBJ2-1; D is unresolved. Sequencing used peripheral blood, obtained on day 0 of AZD1222 vaccination. The sequence derives from an adult in good health. DNA of the CDR3: TGTGCCAGCCTTGGTGCTTCCTACAATGAGCAGTTCTTC. Translated, it gives CASLGASYNEQFF.